A single sample is the source of the 9 T cell receptor beta chains below, sequenced in a study of T cells in Graves' hyperthyroidism and ophthalmopathy. RNA transcripts provided the source from which TCR beta CDR3 regions were amplified. Initially, a first-round RT-PCR of the TCR CDR3 employed the HTBI primer set. TCRdb processed the multiplex PCR reads anew with MiXCR; each CDR3 protein has one entry. The sample lists around 200,000 distinct CDR3 sequences; about 17% were seen once. Input material: blood. The origin of the receptors is a woman in her forties or fifties with Graves' hyperthyroidism.

The CDR3 bases are TGTGCCAGCAGTGGGGGCAGTAGAGCAACTAATGAAAAACTGTTTTTT. Amino acids: CASSGGSRATNEKLFF. V usage is TRBV2 and J usage is TRBJ1-4, with D possibly TRBD1 on 5 matching bases. Between the trimmed V and J ends, which lost 4 bases and 0 bases, there was a span of 12 bases. In germline, CDR1 is SNHLY, CDR2 FYNNEI. CDR3 length: 16 amino acids.

This clonotype occurred many times. The rearrangement links TRBV5-1 to TRBJ1-2; D remains ambiguous. The CDR3 spans 15 residues. The V end lost 4 bases, the J end lost 4 bases, and 17 bases lay between the germline ends. In germline, CDR1 is SGHRS, CDR2 YFSETQ. DNA of the CDR3: TGCGCCAGCAGCCCAGCTGCTGGGCTCCTCTATGGCTACACCTTC. Residues: CASSPAAGLLYGYTF.

This clonotype appeared many times. The chain uses TRBV6-1 and TRBJ1-3, with 9 bases fitting TRBD1. There are 12 residues in the CDR3. The junction had 3 bases not matched to a gene; V was cut back by 11 bases and J by 4 bases. CDR1 is MNHNS, CDR2 SASEGT, per germline. The CDR3 sequence: CAGDRAGNTIYF. CDR3 sequence (DNA): TGTGCCGGGGACAGGGCCGGAAACACCATATATTTT.

The rearrangement links TRBV29-1 to TRBJ2-7; no clear D gene. Looked up from germline, CDR1 is SQVTM and CDR2 is ANQGSEA. Trimming removed 6 bases from V and 5 bases from J, with 17 bases in between. The CDR3 has 13 amino acids. CDR3 in amino acids: CSVSRAVQDEQYF. For the CDR3, the DNA is TGCAGCGTATCACGGGCCGTCCAGGACGAGCAGTACTTC.

The table lists this clonotype with many counts. V usage is TRBV12-3 or TRBV12-4 and J usage is TRBJ2-3; TRBD1 agrees at 8 bases. V was clipped by 1 base and J by 7 bases; unmatched bases: 4. This CDR3 is built from 14 residues. The CDR3 coding sequence is TGTGCCAGCAGTTTAGGACAGGGGTTCTATACGCAGTATTTT. Its translation: CASSLGQGFYTQYF.

This clonotype was observed many times. The chain carries TRBV18 and TRBJ1-1; no firm D call. Looked up from germline, CDR1 is KGHSH and CDR2 is LQKENI. This CDR3 is built from 14 residues. V dropped 3 bases and J dropped 3 bases, with 11 bases sitting between them. The CDR3 DNA reads TGTGCCAGCTCACCCTACCCTCGGGACACTGAAGCTTTCTTT. This codes for CASSPYPRDTEAFF.

CDR3 sequence: CASSQVHDRGRETQYF. Written as DNA, the CDR3 is TGCGCCAGCAGCCAAGTTCATGACAGGGGGAGAGAGACCCAGTACTTC. V usage is TRBV4-1 and J usage is TRBJ2-5; the match to TRBD1 covers 9 bases. J was trimmed by 4 bases and V by 1 base; bases with no gene match: 7. The CDR3 contains 16 residues. Germline CDR1 MGHRA, CDR2 YSYEKL.

In the case of this clonotype: One end of the junction fails to match germline, which may point to a read error. The chain is built from TRBV7-6 and TRBJ2-7, with unresolved D. Germline V CDR1 and CDR2: SGHVS, FNYEAQ. The CDR3 is 16 amino acids. DNA for the CDR3: TGTGTCAGCAGCTTAGCCCCGGAAGGGTTGGGATACGAGCAGTACTTC. This encodes CVSSLAPEGLGYEQYF.

The rearrangement links TRBV19 to TRBJ2-2; weak D call: TRBD2 (6 bases). The germline V and J ends were trimmed by 3 bases and 4 bases, with 6 bases remaining between them. CDR3 length equals 13 residues. CDR1 and CDR2 from the germline V gene are LNHDA and SQIVND (reference sequence). CDR3 amino acids: CASSIGGTGELFF. For the CDR3, the DNA is TGTGCCAGTAGTATCGGGGGCACCGGGGAGCTGTTTTTT.